This is a list of T cell receptor beta chains from one sample in a study of neurological immune-mediated disorders. Each CDR3 protein is one row after TCRdb ran MiXCR on the 5' RACE reads. The sample lists over 55,000 distinct CDR3 sequences, 2.5% seen once, with around 2.8% in the top ten. Sequencing used PBMCs. The receptors originated from a man in his forties or fifties with multiple sclerosis. CDR3s include the opening cysteine and the closing phenylalanine or tryptophan. Each record gives: clone size, J gene, D gene, V gene, CDR3 protein, CDR3 DNA. A D gene is named only where the DNA matches it firmly. The size field reads once, few, many, or a class for an expanded clone.

abundance: many
j_gene: TRBJ1-4
d_gene: TRBD1
v_gene: TRBV5-1
CDR3aa: CASSSGTATYNEKLFF
CDR3nt: TGCGCCAGCAGCTCCGGGACAGCGACTTATAATGAAAAACTGTTTTTT

abundance: many
j_gene: TRBJ2-3
d_gene: TRBD1
v_gene: TRBV10-3
CDR3aa: CAIRSGGGSTDTQYF
CDR3nt: TGTGCCATCAGGTCAGGGGGCGGGAGCACAGATACGCAGTATTTT

abundance: many
j_gene: TRBJ2-1
d_gene: -
v_gene: TRBV5-4
CDR3aa: CASRRAGLSSYNEQFF
CDR3nt: TGTGCCAGCAGACGAGCGGGCCTGAGCTCCTACAATGAGCAGTTCTTC

abundance: many
j_gene: TRBJ2-3
d_gene: -
v_gene: TRBV5-1
CDR3aa: CASSLVRDRTDTQYF
CDR3nt: TGCGCCAGCAGCTTGGTTAGGGATCGCACAGATACGCAGTATTTT

abundance: many
j_gene: TRBJ2-5
d_gene: -
v_gene: TRBV6-2/TRBV6-3
CDR3aa: CASSYTQETQYF
CDR3nt: TGTGCCAGCAGTTACACCCAAGAGACCCAGTACTTC

abundance: many
j_gene: TRBJ2-2
d_gene: -
v_gene: TRBV5-1
CDR3aa: CASSLAQNTGELFF
CDR3nt: TGCGCCAGCAGCTTGGCCCAGAACACCGGGGAGCTGTTTTTT

abundance: many
j_gene: TRBJ1-2
d_gene: TRBD1
v_gene: TRBV20-1
CDR3aa: CSASLGAGGFGYTF
CDR3nt: TGCAGTGCTAGTCTAGGGGCAGGGGGCTTTGGCTACACCTTC

abundance: many
j_gene: TRBJ2-7
d_gene: -
v_gene: TRBV21-1
CDR3aa: CASSKGAQGGGYEQYF
CDR3nt: TGTGCCAGCAGCAAAGGTGCCCAGGGTGGGGGCTACGAGCAGTACTTC

abundance: many
j_gene: TRBJ1-5
d_gene: -
v_gene: TRBV6-6
CDR3aa: CASSQGGSNQPQHF
CDR3nt: TGTGCCAGCAGTCAGGGTGGGAGCAATCAGCCCCAGCATTTT

abundance: many
j_gene: TRBJ1-6
d_gene: -
v_gene: TRBV7-9
CDR3aa: CASSSSSGGINSPLHF
CDR3nt: TGTGCCAGCAGCTCTAGTAGCGGGGGAATAAATTCACCCCTCCACTTT

abundance: many
j_gene: TRBJ2-3
d_gene: -
v_gene: TRBV12-3/TRBV12-4
CDR3aa: CASSFLGGPDTQYF
CDR3nt: TGTGCCAGCTCGTTCCTCGGGGGGCCAGATACGCAGTATTTT

abundance: many
j_gene: TRBJ2-4
d_gene: TRBD1
v_gene: TRBV29-1
CDR3aa: CSASTGMGPNIQYF
CDR3nt: TGCAGCGCCTCGACAGGGATGGGGCCAAACATTCAGTACTTC

abundance: many
j_gene: TRBJ2-3
d_gene: -
v_gene: TRBV20-1
CDR3aa: CSANPRTSQASTDTQYF
CDR3nt: TGCAGTGCTAATCCCAGAACTTCCCAGGCTAGCACAGATACGCAGTATTTT